The clone carrying this TCR beta chain was counted ten times or more. The source of the sample is a study of molecular identifiers for immune sequencing clone quantification. On the study more broadly: Replicate experiments divided RNA from approximately 22,000 or 94,000 naive CD8 cells into five parts and sequenced four.

TCRdb recomputed calls from the PCR reads with MiXCR, one row per CDR3 protein. The data hold over 600,000 distinct CDR3 sequences, with nearly 20% observed a single time. This CDR3 has 14 amino acids. The ends were cut back, 7 bases at V and 5 bases at J, with 14 bases in the middle. The germline V gene encodes CDR1 LNHDA and CDR2 SQIVND (reference sequence). This clonotype was sampled from a human donor in good health. Some libraries in this study had Jurkat cell RNA spiked in. The chain is built from TRBV19 and TRBJ2-2; maybe TRBD1 (5 bases). The specimen sequenced was naive CD8+ T cells from blood, with Jurkat cell RNA spiked in. As for subset: FACS-sorted CD8+CD4-CCR7+CD45RA+ naive T cells. DNA of the CDR3: TGTGCCAGTACCCCGCGACAGATTACCGGGGAGCTGTTTTTT. Translating it yields CASTPRQITGELFF.